Sequencing of this T cell receptor beta chain was carried out in a study of T-cell memory formation after mild COVID-19. Study information: Across donors, TCR clusters were largely donor specific. Findings and limits, study-wide: Detection of some responders pre-infection suggested pre-existing cross-reactive memory T cells participated. Most CD4+ clones that shrank were in CM and EM, while CD8+ ones turned up in EMRA.

V was pared by 3 bases and J by 4 bases, with 7 bases of the junction left unmatched. This CDR3 contains 17 residues. CDR1 is KGHDR and CDR2 is SFDVKD in the germline V gene. cDNA libraries for TCR alpha and TCR beta, carrying sample barcodes and UMIs, came from 5'RACE with constant-segment primers. TCRdb analysed the 5' RACE reads with MiXCR anew, one entry per CDR3 protein. The sample records around 370,000 distinct CDR3 sequences, roughly 21% being singletons. As concerns this clonotype: Its antigen is still unknown.

The sequenced sample was PBMCs or a T cell subset sorted from them (not recorded which). The V call is TRBV24-1, the J call TRBJ2-3; TRBD2 matches 12 bases. The TCR comes from an adult woman who had mild COVID-19 (a few samples of this study predate the infection). Cell type and time point are not known. CDR3 nucleotide sequence: TGTGCCACCAGTGATCCGATGACTAGCGGGAGATCAGATACGCAGTATTTT. Amino acids: CATSDPMTSGRSDTQYF.